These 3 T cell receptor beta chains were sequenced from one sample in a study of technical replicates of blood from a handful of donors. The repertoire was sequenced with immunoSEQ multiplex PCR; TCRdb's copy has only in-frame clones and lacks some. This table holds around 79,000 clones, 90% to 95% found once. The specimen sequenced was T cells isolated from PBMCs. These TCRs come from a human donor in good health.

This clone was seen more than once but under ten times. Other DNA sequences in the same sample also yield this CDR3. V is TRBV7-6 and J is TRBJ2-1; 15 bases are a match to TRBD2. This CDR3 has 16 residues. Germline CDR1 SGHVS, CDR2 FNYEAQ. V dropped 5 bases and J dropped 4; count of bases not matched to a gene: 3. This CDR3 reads CASSLGLAGGYNEQFF. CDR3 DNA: TGTGCCAGCAGCCTCGGACTAGCGGGAGGGTACAATGAGCAGTTCTTC.

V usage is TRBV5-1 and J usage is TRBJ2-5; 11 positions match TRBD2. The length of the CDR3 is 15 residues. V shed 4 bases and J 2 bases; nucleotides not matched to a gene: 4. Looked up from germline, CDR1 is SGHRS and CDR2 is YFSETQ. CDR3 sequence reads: CASSLLAGVQETQYF. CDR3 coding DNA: TGCGCCAGCAGCCTACTAGCGGGGGTACAAGAGACCCAGTACTTC.

This chain's CDR3 is CASSLSGTSTDTQYF. CDR3 sequence (DNA): TGTGCCAGCAGCTTAAGCGGTACTAGCACAGATACGCAGTATTTT. The rearrangement links TRBV7-3 to TRBJ2-3; no clear D. The germline V gene has CDR1 SGHTA and CDR2 FQGTGA. With 1 base removed from V and 0 bases from J, the gap between germline ends came to 8 bases. CDR3 length: 15 amino acids.